The 9 T cell receptor beta chains given below trace back to one sample, sequenced in a study of T cells in Graves' hyperthyroidism and ophthalmopathy. RNA transcripts gave rise to amplified TCR beta CDR3 regions. The HTBI primer set drove a first-round RT-PCR of the TCR CDR3. TCRdb reprocessed the multiplex PCR reads with MiXCR, giving one entry per CDR3 protein. The repertoire includes approximately 700,000 distinct CDR3 sequences, 16% of them detected once, and approximately 8.4% sits in the top ten. Sample: blood. The receptors come from a young man with Graves' hyperthyroidism.

The chain is built from TRBV20-1 and TRBJ1-1; 9 nucleotides match TRBD1. Germline CDR1 is DFQATT and CDR2 is SNEGSKA (reference sequence). The CDR3 is 17 amino acids. J gave up 4 bases and V 0 bases, and 12 bases lay outside the gene matches. This CDR3 reads CSARDYGRTGGITEAFF. CDR3 DNA sequence: TGCAGTGCTAGAGACTACGGTAGAACAGGGGGCATCACTGAAGCTTTCTTT.

This chain joins TRBV20-1 and TRBJ2-7, with 12 bases aligning to TRBD2. The germline CDR1 and CDR2 sequences are DFQATT and SNEGSKA (reference sequence). J lost 3 bases, V lost 6 bases, and 9 bases had no gene match. The CDR3 is 15 amino acids. CDR3 residues: CSARGLLAGGYEQYF. The CDR3, as DNA: TGCAGTGCCAGGGGGCTACTAGCGGGAGGCTACGAGCAGTACTTC.

V usage is TRBV6-5 and J usage is TRBJ1-2; D possibly corresponds to TRBD1 (5 bases). V dropped 4 bases and J dropped 7 bases, with 10 bases sitting between them. Germline CDR1 is MNHEY and CDR2 is SVGAGI. The CDR3 spans 12 residues. In nucleotides, the CDR3 is TGTGCCAGCAGTTCCGATGGGGGTGGCTACACCTTC. Protein product: CASSSDGGGYTF.

This clonotype has ten or more counts. The chain joins TRBV15 to TRBJ2-5, with TRBD2 as a possible D gene (5 bases). The CDR3 length is 16 residues. Trimming took off 0 bases at V and 1 base at J, with 12 bases between the two ends. CDR1 is LNHNV and CDR2 is YYDKDF in the germline V gene (reference sequence). CDR3 bases: TGTGCCACCAGCAGAGATCCGGGGATATCCCAAGAGACCCAGTACTTC. Its translation is CATSRDPGISQETQYF.

Concerning this clonotype: At one of its ends the junction is not consistent with the germline gene, which may arise from a read error. The rearrangement joins TRBV15 to TRBJ2-2; D is perhaps TRBD2 (6 bases). CDR3 length equals 17 residues. Per the germline V gene, CDR1 is LNHNV and CDR2 is YYDKDF (reference sequence). The CDR3 spells CATSRGLSGLNTGGLFF. Written as DNA, the CDR3 is TGTGCCACCAGCAGAGGGTTATCAGGGTTAAACACCGGGGGGCTGTTTTTT.

The J gene is TRBJ2-3, the V gene TRBV7-9; D is ambiguous. Trimming removed 2 bases from V and 5 bases from J, with 8 bases in between. The CDR3 has 13 amino acids. Per the germline V gene, CDR1 is SEHNR and CDR2 is FQNEAQ (reference sequence). Here the CDR3 reads CASSLINGDTQYF. CDR3 sequence (DNA): TGTGCCAGCAGCTTAATAAACGGAGATACGCAGTATTTT.

The table lists this clonotype with many counts. This chain uses TRBV20-1 with TRBJ1-1, with D possibly matching TRBD1 (6 bases). The CDR3 has 11 amino acids. Between the trimmed V and J ends, which lost 7 bases and 6 bases, there was a span of 12 bases. Germline CDR1 is DFQATT and CDR2 is SNEGSKA (reference sequence). In nucleotides, the CDR3 is TGCAGTGTTAACAGGGAAGCTGAAGCTTTCTTT. It is translated as CSVNREAEAFF.

This clonotype was found many times. This sequence joins TRBV20-1 and TRBJ1-6, with a tentative D call TRBD1 (5 bases). Trimming stripped 4 bases from V and 7 bases from J, with 17 bases between. This CDR3 region has 15 residues. Germline-derived CDR1 and CDR2 are DFQATT and SNEGSKA (reference sequence). Here the CDR3 DNA reads TGCAGTGCTATCAGATCAGGGACGGGAAATTCACCCCTCCACTTT. Translation: CSAIRSGTGNSPLHF.

A few counts support this clonotype. It may be a read error: a sequence one base away is much more abundant. This sequence joins TRBV3-1 and TRBJ2-7, with D hard to call. CDR1 is LGHDT, CDR2 YNNKEL, per germline (reference sequence). V shed 4 bases and J shed 5 bases, with 9 bases lying between them. This CDR3 contains 12 residues. CDR3 DNA: TGTGCCAGCAGCCGGGTTGGACACGAGCAGTACTTC. Residues: CASSRVGHEQYF.